This TCR beta chain was recorded in a study of cytomegalovirus exposure and HLA in healthy donors. Study summary: The 120 validation repertoires used the same platform as the roughly 700 first-cohort repertoires (as reported by a later analysis).

Study outcomes and limitations: The listing of 150 to 200 TCR beta chains classed them as cytomegalovirus-associated.

V lost 2 bases to trimming and J lost 11 bases, with 12 bases between them. CDR3 size: 12 residues. The germline V gene encodes CDR1 SGHAT and CDR2 FQNNGV. Sequencing was performed with immunoSEQ multiplex PCR; in TCRdb, only in-frame clones are kept and a portion is missing. The sample carries roughly 130,000 clones, about 88% recorded once. Points on this clone: What it binds is not known.

This clonotype was sampled from a man aged 25-40 years in good health and CMV-seronegative. This sequence joins TRBV11-2 and TRBJ1-1; possibly TRBD1 for D (5 bases). Specimen: PBMCs. CDR3 amino acids: CASSLSGGAAFF. The CDR3 DNA is TGTGCCAGCAGCTTATCTGGAGGGGCGGCTTTCTTT.